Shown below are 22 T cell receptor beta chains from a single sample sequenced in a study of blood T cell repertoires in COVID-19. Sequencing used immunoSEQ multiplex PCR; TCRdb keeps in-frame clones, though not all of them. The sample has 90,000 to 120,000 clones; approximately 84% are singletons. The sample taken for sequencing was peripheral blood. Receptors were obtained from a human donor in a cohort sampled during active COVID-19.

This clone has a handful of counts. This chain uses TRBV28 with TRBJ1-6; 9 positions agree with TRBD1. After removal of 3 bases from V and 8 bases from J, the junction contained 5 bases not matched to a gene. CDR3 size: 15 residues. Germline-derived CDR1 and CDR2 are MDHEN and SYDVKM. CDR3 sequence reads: CASSLTGGMDSPLHF. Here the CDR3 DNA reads TGTGCCAGCAGTTTGACAGGGGGGATGGATTCACCCCTCCACTTT.

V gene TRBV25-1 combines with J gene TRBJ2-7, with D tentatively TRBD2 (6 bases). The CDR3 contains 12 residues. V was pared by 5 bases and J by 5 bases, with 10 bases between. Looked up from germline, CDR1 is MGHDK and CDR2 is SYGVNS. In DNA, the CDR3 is TGTGCCAGCAGTTTGTGGGAGGACGAGCAGTACTTC. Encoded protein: CASSLWEDEQYF.

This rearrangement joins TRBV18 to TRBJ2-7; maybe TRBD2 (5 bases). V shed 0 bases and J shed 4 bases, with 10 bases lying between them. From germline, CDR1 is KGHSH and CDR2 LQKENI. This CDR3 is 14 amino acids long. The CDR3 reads CASSPPTSGYEQYF. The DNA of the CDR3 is TGTGCCAGCTCACCACCGACGTCGGGGTACGAGCAGTACTTC.

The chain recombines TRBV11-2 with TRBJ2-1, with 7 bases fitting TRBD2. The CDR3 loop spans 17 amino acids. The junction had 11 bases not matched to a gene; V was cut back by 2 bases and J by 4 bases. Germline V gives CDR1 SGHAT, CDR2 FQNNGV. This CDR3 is CASSLLVSGDYYNEQFF. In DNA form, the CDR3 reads TGTGCCAGCAGCTTATTAGTGAGTGGGGACTATTACAATGAGCAGTTCTTC.

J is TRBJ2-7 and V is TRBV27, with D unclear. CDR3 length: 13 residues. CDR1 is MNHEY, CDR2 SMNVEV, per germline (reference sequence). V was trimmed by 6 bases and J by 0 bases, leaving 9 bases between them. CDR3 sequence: CASRRRNSYEQYF. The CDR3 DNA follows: TGTGCCAGCAGGCGGCGTAACTCCTACGAGCAGTACTTC.

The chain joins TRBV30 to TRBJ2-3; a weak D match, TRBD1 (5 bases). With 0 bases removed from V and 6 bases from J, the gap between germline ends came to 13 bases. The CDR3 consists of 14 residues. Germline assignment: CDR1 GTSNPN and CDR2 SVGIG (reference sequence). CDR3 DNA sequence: TGTGCCTGGAGTGTTATAGGGGCCGGGGATACGCAGTATTTT. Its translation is CAWSVIGAGDTQYF.

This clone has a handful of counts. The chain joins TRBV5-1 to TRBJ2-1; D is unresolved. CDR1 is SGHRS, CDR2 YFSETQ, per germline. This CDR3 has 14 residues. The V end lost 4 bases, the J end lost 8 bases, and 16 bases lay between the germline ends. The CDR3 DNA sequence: TGCGCCAGCAGCACTTCCGTTTCGCCGGATGAGCAGTTCTTC. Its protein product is CASSTSVSPDEQFF.

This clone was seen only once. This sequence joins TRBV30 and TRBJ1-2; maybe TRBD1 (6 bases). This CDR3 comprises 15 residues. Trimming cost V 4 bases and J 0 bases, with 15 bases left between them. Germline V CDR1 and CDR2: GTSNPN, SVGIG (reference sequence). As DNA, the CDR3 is TGTGCCTGGACTGGGGGGGGGCGAGCTAACTATGGCTACACCTTC. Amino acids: CAWTGGGRANYGYTF.

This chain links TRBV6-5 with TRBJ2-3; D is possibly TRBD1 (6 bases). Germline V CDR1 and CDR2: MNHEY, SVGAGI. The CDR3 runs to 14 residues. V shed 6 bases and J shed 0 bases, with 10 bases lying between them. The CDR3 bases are TGTGCCAGCAGGAGACAGGCTAGCACAGATACGCAGTATTTT. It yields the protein CASRRQASTDTQYF.

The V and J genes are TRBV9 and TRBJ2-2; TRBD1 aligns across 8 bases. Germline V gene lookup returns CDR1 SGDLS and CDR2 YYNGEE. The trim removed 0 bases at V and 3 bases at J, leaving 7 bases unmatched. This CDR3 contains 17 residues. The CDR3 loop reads CASSVAPPGQDTGELFF. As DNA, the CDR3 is TGTGCCAGCAGCGTAGCCCCCCCGGGACAGGACACCGGGGAGCTGTTTTTT.

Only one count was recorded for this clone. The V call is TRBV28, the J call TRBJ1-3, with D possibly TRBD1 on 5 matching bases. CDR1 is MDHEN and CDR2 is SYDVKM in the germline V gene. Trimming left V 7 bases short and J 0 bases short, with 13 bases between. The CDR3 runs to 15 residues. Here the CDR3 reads CASTGLLLSGNTIYF. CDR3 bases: TGTGCCAGCACGGGACTTCTACTCTCTGGAAACACCATATATTTT.

CDR3 nucleotides: TGCGCCAGCAGCTTGAAACCGGGACAGGGGAACAATGAGCAGTTCTTC. Amino acid sequence: CASSLKPGQGNNEQFF. This chain uses TRBV5-1 with TRBJ2-1; TRBD1 matches at 10 bases. The CDR3 is 16 amino acids. V was pared by 1 base and J by 5 bases, with 6 bases of the junction left unmatched. Germline CDR1 reads SGHRS; CDR2 reads YFSETQ. The entire variable domain, with the rest obtained from reference TRBV5-1 and TRBJ2-1, is as follows: KAGVTQTPRYLIKTRGQQVTLSCSPISGHRSVSWYQQTPGQGLQFLFEYFSETQRNKGNFPGRFSGRQFSNSRSEMNVSTLELGDSALYLCASSLKPGQGNNEQFFGPGTRLTVL.

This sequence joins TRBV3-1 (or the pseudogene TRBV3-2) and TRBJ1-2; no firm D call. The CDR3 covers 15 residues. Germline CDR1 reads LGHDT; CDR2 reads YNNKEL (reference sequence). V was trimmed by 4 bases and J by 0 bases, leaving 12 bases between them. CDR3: CASSPHVAANYGYTF. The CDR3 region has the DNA TGTGCCAGCAGCCCCCACGTAGCGGCTAACTATGGCTACACCTTC.

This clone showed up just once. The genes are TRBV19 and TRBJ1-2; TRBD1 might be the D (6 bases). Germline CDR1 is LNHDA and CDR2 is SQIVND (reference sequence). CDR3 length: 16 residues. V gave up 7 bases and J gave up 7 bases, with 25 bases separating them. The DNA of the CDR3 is TGTGCCAGTAACCCCGGTCAGGTGTCAGGGGCCTTTGGCTACACCTTC. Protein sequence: CASNPGQVSGAFGYTF.

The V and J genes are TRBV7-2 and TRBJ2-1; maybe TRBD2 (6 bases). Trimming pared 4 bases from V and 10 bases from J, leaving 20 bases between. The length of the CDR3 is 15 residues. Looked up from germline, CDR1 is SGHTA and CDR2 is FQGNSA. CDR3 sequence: CASSSGRNLNEEQFF. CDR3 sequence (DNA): TGTGCCAGCAGCTCAGGGAGGAACCTCAATGAAGAGCAGTTCTTC.

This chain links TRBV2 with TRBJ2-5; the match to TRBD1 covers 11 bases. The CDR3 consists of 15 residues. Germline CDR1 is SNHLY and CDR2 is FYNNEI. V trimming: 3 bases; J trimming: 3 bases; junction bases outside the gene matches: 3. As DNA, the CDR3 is TGTGCCAGCAGTGAGGAGGGACAGGGGGAAGAGACCCAGTACTTC. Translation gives CASSEEGQGEETQYF.

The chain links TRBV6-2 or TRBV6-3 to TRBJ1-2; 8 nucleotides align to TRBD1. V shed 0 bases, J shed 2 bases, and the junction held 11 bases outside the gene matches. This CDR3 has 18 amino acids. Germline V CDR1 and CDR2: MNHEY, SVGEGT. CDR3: CASSYSRTGRHMNYGYTF. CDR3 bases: TGTGCCAGCAGTTACTCGAGGACAGGGCGTCACATGAACTATGGCTACACCTTC.

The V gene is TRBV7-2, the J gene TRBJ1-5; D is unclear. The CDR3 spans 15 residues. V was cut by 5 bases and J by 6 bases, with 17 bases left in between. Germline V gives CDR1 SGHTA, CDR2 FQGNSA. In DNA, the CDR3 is TGTGCCAGCAGCACCCGCGGGGAGGGATTTCAGCCCCAGCATTTT. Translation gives CASSTRGEGFQPQHF.

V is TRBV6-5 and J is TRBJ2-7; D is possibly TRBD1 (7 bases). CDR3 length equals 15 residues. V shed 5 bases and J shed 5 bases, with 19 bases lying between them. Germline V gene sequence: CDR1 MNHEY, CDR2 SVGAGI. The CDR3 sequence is CASSSTGEVYDEQYV. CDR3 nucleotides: TGTGCCAGCAGTAGTACAGGGGAGGTCTACGACGAGCAGTACGTC.

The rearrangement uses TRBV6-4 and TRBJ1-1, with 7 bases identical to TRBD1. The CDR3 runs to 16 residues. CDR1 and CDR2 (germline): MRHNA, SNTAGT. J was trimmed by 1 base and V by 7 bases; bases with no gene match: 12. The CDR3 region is CASTLPVGGENTEAFF. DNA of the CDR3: TGTGCCAGCACCCTACCGGTAGGGGGCGAGAACACTGAAGCTTTCTTT.

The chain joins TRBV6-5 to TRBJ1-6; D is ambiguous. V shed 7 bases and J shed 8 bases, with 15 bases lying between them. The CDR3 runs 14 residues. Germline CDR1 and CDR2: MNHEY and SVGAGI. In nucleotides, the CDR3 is TGTGCCAGCACCCCAGGTCTTTCTCATTCACCCCTCCACTTT. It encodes CASTPGLSHSPLHF.

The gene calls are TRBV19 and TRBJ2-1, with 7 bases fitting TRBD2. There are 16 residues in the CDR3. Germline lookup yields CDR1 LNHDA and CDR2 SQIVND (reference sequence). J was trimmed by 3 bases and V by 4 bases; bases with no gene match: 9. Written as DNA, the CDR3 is TGTGCCAGTAGTAGTTCAGCGGGGAACCTCTACAATGAGCAGTTCTTC. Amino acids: CASSSSAGNLYNEQFF.